Sequencing of this TCR beta chain was carried out in a study of cytomegalovirus exposure and HLA in healthy donors. Whole-study results and caveats: In an earlier analysis, productive rearrangement rates for most beta V segments clustered near 87% or 30%.

The PCR made use of 60 Vbeta and 13 Jbeta primers. Clones were read by immunoSEQ multiplex PCR, and TCRdb kept only the in-frame ones, dropping some. The repertoire holds about 95,000 clones, with nearly 70% as singletons. About this clone: What it recognizes is unknown.

The germline V gene encodes CDR1 GTSNPN and CDR2 SVGIG (reference sequence). The ends were cut back, 6 bases at V and 9 bases at J, with 21 bases in the middle. CDR3 length: 15 amino acids. The rearrangement links TRBV30 to TRBJ1-6; perhaps TRBD1 as D (5 bases). Material for sequencing was PBMCs. This clonotype originated in a woman in her forties or fifties in good health and CMV-seropositive. The CDR3 is CACKLGVGIGSPLHF. The CDR3 DNA follows: TGTGCCTGCAAATTAGGGGTCGGCATAGGTTCACCCCTCCACTTT.